Below, 22 T cell receptor beta chains from the same sample are listed, as sequenced in a study of blood T cell repertoires in COVID-19. Clones were read by immunoSEQ multiplex PCR, and TCRdb kept only the in-frame ones, dropping some. The sample records 200,000 to 250,000 clones, 80% being singletons. Sequencing was carried out using peripheral blood. The receptors derive from a human donor in a cohort sampled during active COVID-19.

J is TRBJ2-3 and V is TRBV19; TRBD2 matches at 7 bases. J was trimmed by 4 bases and V by 9 bases; bases with no gene match: 13. The CDR3 loop spans 15 amino acids. Per germline, CDR1 LNHDA and CDR2 SQIVND (reference sequence). The CDR3 DNA reads as TGTGCCAGCCATGCCGCGGGGAGGGCCCCAGATACGCAGTATTTT. Its protein is CASHAAGRAPDTQYF. Filled out from reference TRBV19 and TRBJ2-3, the complete variable domain reads DGGITQSPKYLFRKEGQNVTLSCEQNLNHDAMYWYRQDPGQGLRLIYYSQIVNDFQKGDIAEGYSVSREKKESFPLTVTSAQKNPTAFYLCASHAAGRAPDTQYFGPGTRLTVL.

The chain employs TRBV4-1 and TRBJ1-2, with 9 bases lining up with TRBD1. Germline V gene lookup returns CDR1 MGHRA and CDR2 YSYEKL. V was pared by 2 bases and J by 5 bases, with 3 bases of the junction left unmatched. The CDR3 is made up of 14 amino acids. Written as DNA, the CDR3 is TGCGCCAGCAGCCAAACAGGGGGCTGGTATGGCTACACCTTC. This sequence encodes CASSQTGGWYGYTF.

This rearrangement joins TRBV7-8 to TRBJ1-2, with D maybe TRBD1 (5 bases). The CDR3 length is 14 residues. CDR1 is SGHVS, CDR2 FQNEAQ, per germline. V was cut by 5 bases and J by 2 bases, with 12 bases left in between. In nucleotides, the CDR3 is TGTGCCAGCAGCAGACCAGGGCGCAACTATGGCTACACCTTC. Translated, it gives CASSRPGRNYGYTF.

The rearrangement uses TRBV7-2 and TRBJ1-1, with a tentative D call TRBD1 (6 bases). CDR3 length: 14 amino acids. Looked up from germline, CDR1 is SGHTA and CDR2 is FQGNSA. V dropped 4 bases and J dropped 1 base, with 10 bases sitting between them. CDR3 nucleotide sequence: TGTGCCAGCAGCTGGGGACAATCGAACACTGAAGCTTTCTTT. It yields the protein CASSWGQSNTEAFF.

This chain joins TRBV6-6 and TRBJ1-5, with D maybe TRBD1 (6 bases). Per the germline V gene, CDR1 is MNHNY and CDR2 is SVGAGI (reference sequence). The CDR3 length is 10 residues. Trimming took 10 bases from V and 13 from J, leaving 14 bases between them. As DNA, the CDR3 is TGTGCCACCCTTGGGGGCTTTCAGCATTTT. This codes for CATLGGFQHF.

The chain joins TRBV9 to TRBJ2-3; 7 bases line up with TRBD2. Germline-derived CDR1 and CDR2 are SGDLS and YYNGEE. Trimming at V came to 0 bases and at J to 0 bases, leaving 1 base not matched to a gene. The CDR3 is made up of 15 amino acids. The CDR3 DNA reads as TGTGCCAGCAGCGTAGGCGGGAGAAGCACAGATACGCAGTATTTT. Its protein is CASSVGGRSTDTQYF.

This rearrangement joins TRBV7-2 to TRBJ2-7; 11 positions agree with TRBD1. The CDR3 spans 14 residues. Looked up from germline, CDR1 is SGHTA and CDR2 is FQGNSA. The trim removed 4 bases at V and 7 bases at J, leaving 6 bases unmatched. The CDR3 DNA sequence: TGTGCCAGCAGCTCCGGGACAGGGGGGAGAGAGCAGTACTTC. This encodes CASSSGTGGREQYF. Using reference TRBV7-2 and TRBJ2-7 for the parts outside the CDR3, the full variable domain is GAGVSQSPSNKVTEKGKDVELRCDPISGHTALYWYRQSLGQGLEFLIYFQGNSAPDKSGLPSDRFSAERTGGSVSTLTIQRTQQEDSAVYLCASSSGTGGREQYFGPGTRLTVT.

The V and J genes are TRBV4-2 and TRBJ2-7; the match to TRBD1 covers 7 bases. The germline V gene has CDR1 LGHNA and CDR2 YNFKEQ. There are 15 residues in the CDR3. V lost 5 bases, J lost 0 bases, and 7 bases stayed unmatched. The CDR3 region is CASSTRQGFSYEQYF. DNA of the CDR3: TGTGCCAGCAGCACCCGACAGGGATTCTCCTACGAGCAGTACTTC.

The rearrangement joins TRBV6-2 or TRBV6-3 to TRBJ2-1, with 10 positions matching TRBD2. V shed 2 bases, J shed 7 bases, and the junction held 5 bases outside the gene matches. From germline, CDR1 is MNHEY and CDR2 SVGEGT. The CDR3 loop spans 15 amino acids. In nucleotides, the CDR3 is TGTGCCAGCAGTTACGGAGCGGGGGGGAGGAATGAGCAGTTCTTC. It specifies CASSYGAGGRNEQFF.

V usage is TRBV6-5 and J usage is TRBJ1-2; D not certain. CDR1 and CDR2 from the germline V gene are MNHEY and SVGAGI. V was shortened by 0 bases and J by 6 bases, with 14 bases between the two germline ends. This CDR3 has 15 residues. The CDR3 DNA is TGTGCCAGCAGTTACTCTTATTGGGCAGACAATGGCTACACCTTC. It specifies CASSYSYWADNGYTF.

This chain links TRBV6-5 with TRBJ2-3; possibly TRBD2 for D (6 bases). Germline V lookup: CDR1 MNHEY, CDR2 SVGAGI. Trimming took 6 bases from V and 4 from J, leaving 17 bases between them. The CDR3 is made up of 15 amino acids. The CDR3 is CASRSGRDSADTQYF. In DNA form, the CDR3 reads TGTGCCAGCAGGAGTGGGCGGGATAGTGCAGATACGCAGTATTTT.

The CDR3 is CATFSNTEAFF. Written as DNA, the CDR3 is TGTGCCACATTTTCGAACACTGAAGCTTTCTTT. The V call is TRBV19, the J call TRBJ1-1; D uncertain. The CDR3 sequence is 11 residues long. The germline V gene has CDR1 LNHDA and CDR2 SQIVND (reference sequence). The V gene lost 10 bases and the J gene lost 1 base, with 7 bases spanning the gap.

V is TRBV3-1 (or the pseudogene TRBV3-2) and J is TRBJ1-1; D is possibly TRBD1 (5 bases). CDR1 and CDR2 from the germline V gene are LGHDT and YNNKEL (reference sequence). The CDR3 extends over 14 amino acids. Trimming left V 0 bases short and J 4 bases short, with 9 bases between. CDR3 protein: CASSQDREVTEAFF. The CDR3 bases are TGTGCCAGCAGCCAAGACAGGGAGGTCACTGAAGCTTTCTTT.

The sample holds many counts of this clone. The V call is TRBV4-1, the J call TRBJ2-7; TRBD2 matches at 10 bases. The CDR3 runs to 16 residues. CDR1 and CDR2 (germline): MGHRA, YSYEKL. The junction had 9 bases not matched to a gene; V was cut back by 0 bases and J by 7 bases. CDR3 nucleotides: TGCGCCAGCAGCCAAGACGCTAGCGGGGGACCCCCTGAGCAGTACTTC. Its protein product is CASSQDASGGPPEQYF.

The chain recombines TRBV18 with TRBJ1-1; D may be TRBD1 (6 bases). The ends were cut back, 5 bases at V and 7 bases at J, with 11 bases in the middle. The CDR3 is 12 amino acids. CDR1 and CDR2 (germline): KGHSH, LQKENI. In DNA form, the CDR3 reads TGTGCCAGCTCAACAGGGCAAGGTGAAGCTTTCTTT. Its protein is CASSTGQGEAFF.

The V gene is TRBV2, the J gene TRBJ2-7; 9 positions agree with TRBD1. Germline V lookup: CDR1 SNHLY, CDR2 FYNNEI. V lost 5 bases and J lost 6; bases outside the gene matches: 8. CDR3 length: 14 amino acids. CDR3 coding DNA: TGTGCCAGCAGTATGGGACAGGGAGGCGGCGAGCAGTACTTC. Translation gives CASSMGQGGGEQYF.

The J gene is TRBJ1-4, the V gene TRBV4-1; no firm D call. V was cut by 4 bases and J by 8 bases, with 17 bases left in between. CDR3 length: 15 amino acids. Germline V gene lookup returns CDR1 MGHRA and CDR2 YSYEKL. CDR3 residues: CASSPLEGEQEKLFF. Here the CDR3 DNA reads TGCGCCAGCAGCCCCCTGGAGGGAGAGCAGGAAAAACTGTTTTTT.

This clone has only a few counts. The chain couples TRBV3-1 (or the pseudogene TRBV3-2) to TRBJ1-2; 9 bases are a match to TRBD1. CDR1 and CDR2 (germline): LGHDT, YNNKEL (reference sequence). The CDR3 consists of 17 residues. The junction had 9 bases not matched to a gene; V was cut back by 0 bases and J by 4 bases. The CDR3 protein is CASSQDLGTGLSYGYTF. The DNA for the CDR3 is TGTGCCAGCAGCCAAGATCTGGGGACAGGGTTGAGCTATGGCTACACCTTC.

The chain employs TRBV6-5 and TRBJ2-7, with D hard to call. This CDR3 is 13 amino acids long. Trimming took 5 bases from V and 6 from J, leaving 14 bases between them. The germline gives CDR1 MNHEY, CDR2 SVGAGI. CDR3 sequence: CASSPGSTFEQYF. In DNA form, the CDR3 reads TGTGCCAGCAGTCCCGGGTCTACCTTCGAGCAGTACTTC.

The rearrangement uses TRBV7-2 and TRBJ1-2; no clear D. Germline CDR1 is SGHTA and CDR2 is FQGNSA. V lost 10 bases, J lost 4 bases, and 10 bases lay in between. The length of the CDR3 is 11 residues. The CDR3 sequence is CAIPLSYGYTF. CDR3 nucleotide sequence: TGTGCCATTCCTCTGAGCTATGGCTACACCTTC.

This clone occurred once. V usage is TRBV28 and J usage is TRBJ1-2; D is unclear. CDR1 and CDR2 from the germline V gene are MDHEN and SYDVKM. Deletions cut 4 bases from V and 0 bases from J, with 15 bases between. The CDR3 runs to 16 residues. The CDR3, as DNA: TGTGCCAGCAGTTCTTTAGACGGGGATCCTAACTATGGCTACACCTTC. This codes for CASSSLDGDPNYGYTF.

The chain links TRBV14 to TRBJ1-1; the D is unclear. Trimming pared 0 bases from V and 6 bases from J, leaving 11 bases between. This CDR3 has 14 residues. Germline CDR1 SGHDN, CDR2 FVKESK. The CDR3 DNA is TGTGCCAGCAGCCAAGAAACGCGGGCCGCTGAAGCTTTCTTT. Translated: CASSQETRAAEAFF.